This is a list of T cell receptor beta chains from one sample in a study of response to subunit inactivated influenza vaccine. One entry per CDR3 protein, called by TCRdb with MiXCR from the RT-PCR reads. This sample yields around 190,000 distinct CDR3 sequences, of which over 13% are seen a single time; 26% belongs to the top ten. Material: CD8+ T cells sorted from PBMCs, obtained around 5 days after vaccination. Receptors originate from a man in his forties or fifties who received an inactivated influenza vaccine. CDR3s include the opening cysteine and the closing phenylalanine or tryptophan. The order of the fields is V gene, clone size, J gene, D gene, CDR3 protein, CDR3 DNA. D genes are given only for firm matches. Some rows have no size entry. The others give once, few or many, or a class for an expanded clone.

>TRBV7-9|NA|TRBJ1-5|NA
CASSLVGQGNQPQHF
TGTGCCAGCAGCTTAGTTGGGCAGGGCAATCAGCCCCAGCATTTT
>TRBV29-1|NA|TRBJ2-3|NA
CSVDYRGQADTQYF
TGCAGCGTTGATTACCGGGGTCAGGCGGATACGCAGTATTTT
>TRBV29-1|NA|TRBJ2-2|NA
CSVVHGPGELFF
TGCAGCGTTGTACACGGTCCCGGGGAGCTGTTTTTT
>TRBV29-1|many|TRBJ1-2|TRBD1
CSVPTGQGNYGYTF
TGCAGCGTCCCCACGGGACAGGGGAACTATGGCTACACCTTC
>TRBV12-3/TRBV12-4|NA|TRBJ1-1|NA
CASSSPLEAFF
TGTGCCAGCAGTTCCCCTTTAGAAGCTTTCTTT
>TRBV29-1|few|TRBJ2-5|NA
CSVEDSSGVPQETQYF
TGCAGCGTTGAAGATTCCTCCGGGGTGCCTCAAGAGACCCAGTACTTC
>TRBV27|few|TRBJ2-3|NA
CASSLWAGTDTQYF
TGTGCCAGCAGTTTATGGGCGGGGACAGATACGCAGTATTTT
>TRBV6-1|NA|TRBJ2-7|TRBD2
CASSGGVSGSYEQYF
TGTGCCAGCAGTGGCGGGGTTAGCGGGTCCTACGAGCAGTACTTC
>TRBV4-2|NA|TRBJ2-7|TRBD1
CASSLTDRGPDEQYF
TGTGCCAGCAGCCTAACCGACAGGGGGCCAGACGAGCAGTACTTC
>TRBV12-3/TRBV12-4|NA|TRBJ1-5|TRBD1
CASSPRGGGSQPQHF
TGTGCCAGCAGTCCCAGGGGGGGGGGCAGTCAGCCCCAGCATTTT
>TRBV5-6|NA|TRBJ1-3|NA
CASSLGDGNTIYF
TGTGCCAGCAGCTTGGGTGACGGAAACACCATATATTTT
>TRBV27|few|TRBJ2-7|NA
CASSLSNSIYEQYF
TGTGCCAGCAGTTTATCGAATTCCATTTACGAGCAGTACTTC
>TRBV29-1|many|TRBJ2-2|NA
CSVANTGELFF
TGCAGCGTTGCCAACACCGGGGAGCTGTTTTTT
>TRBV5-5|many|TRBJ2-7|NA
CASVDRASYEQYF
TGTGCCAGCGTGGACAGAGCCTCCTACGAGCAGTACTTC
>TRBV4-3|few|TRBJ1-1|NA
CASSQDSEMNTEAFF
TGCGCCAGCAGCCAAGATTCAGAGATGAACACTGAAGCTTTCTTT
>TRBV7-2|NA|TRBJ2-3|NA
CASSLEGAWRDTQYF
TGTGCCAGCAGCTTAGAGGGAGCGTGGCGAGATACGCAGTATTTT
>TRBV6-1|few|TRBJ2-2|NA
CASRPAGPNTGELFF
TGTGCCAGCAGGCCGGCGGGCCCGAACACCGGGGAGCTGTTTTTT
>TRBV20-1|few|TRBJ2-1|NA
CSVGTRAYNEQFF
TGCAGTGTCGGTACTAGGGCCTACAATGAGCAGTTCTTC
>TRBV20-1|few|TRBJ2-7|TRBD2
CSARDKGGRALREQYF
TGCAGTGCTAGAGATAAGGGCGGGAGGGCCTTGAGGGAGCAGTACTTC
>TRBV6-5|NA|TRBJ2-1|NA
CASSSGQNNEQFF
TGTGCCAGCAGTTCCGGACAGAACAATGAGCAGTTCTTC